This T cell receptor beta chain was documented in a study of T cell repertoires in cytomegalovirus infection. Study information: Both recently identified HLA-C-restricted and well-studied HLA-B-restricted CMV epitopes were used in the study. Public TCR beta signatures were indicative of both CMV infection and a matching HLA type. Notes on the study in general: Summed frequency of shared TCR beta families picked out CMV carriers who also had the relevant HLA. The ex vivo response was dominated by HLA-C-restricted CMV-specific TCR beta clonotypes.

The count of this clonotype is one. Its antigen remains unknown. Germline CDR1 SGHNT, CDR2 YENEEA. The V and J ends lost 5 bases and 2 bases respectively, with 15 bases between them. The CDR3 is 15 amino acids. TCRdb reprocessed the reads with MiXCR, giving one entry per CDR3 protein. The data show roughly 990,000 distinct CDR3 sequences, approximately 33% seen once. This sample comprised cultured CD8+ T cells from PBMCs, obtained from culture after CMV antigen stimulation. The receptor was derived from a human donor in good health (CMV status not recorded). Some clones in this sample may be carry-over from other donors' samples. This rearrangement joins TRBV11-3 to TRBJ2-5, with a tentative D call TRBD2 (6 bases). The CDR3 region is CASSPGVAGQETQYF. In DNA, the CDR3 is TGTGCCAGCAGCCCAGGAGTGGCGGGGCAAGAGACCCAGTACTTC.